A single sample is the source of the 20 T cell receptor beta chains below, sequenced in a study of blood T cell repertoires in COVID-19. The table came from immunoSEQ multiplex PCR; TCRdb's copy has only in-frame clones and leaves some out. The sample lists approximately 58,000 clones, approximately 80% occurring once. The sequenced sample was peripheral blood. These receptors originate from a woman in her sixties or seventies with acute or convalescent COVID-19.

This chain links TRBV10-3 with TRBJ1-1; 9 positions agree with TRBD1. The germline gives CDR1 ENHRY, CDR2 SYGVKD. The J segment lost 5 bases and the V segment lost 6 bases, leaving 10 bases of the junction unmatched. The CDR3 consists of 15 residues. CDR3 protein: CAIRTTQGAWTEAFF. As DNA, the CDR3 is TGTGCCATCAGGACAACACAGGGGGCTTGGACTGAAGCTTTCTTT.

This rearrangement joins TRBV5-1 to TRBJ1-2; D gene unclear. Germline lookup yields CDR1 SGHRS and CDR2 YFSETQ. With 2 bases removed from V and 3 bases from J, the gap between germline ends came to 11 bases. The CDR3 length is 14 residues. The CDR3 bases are TGCGCCAGCAGCTTTGTCGCAGGTGACTATGGCTACACCTTC. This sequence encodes CASSFVAGDYGYTF.

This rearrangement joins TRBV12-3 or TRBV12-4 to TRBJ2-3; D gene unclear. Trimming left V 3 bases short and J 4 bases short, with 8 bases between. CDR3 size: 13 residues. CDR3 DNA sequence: TGTGCCAGCAGTTTTGGTACTTCAGATACGCAGTATTTT. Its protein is CASSFGTSDTQYF.

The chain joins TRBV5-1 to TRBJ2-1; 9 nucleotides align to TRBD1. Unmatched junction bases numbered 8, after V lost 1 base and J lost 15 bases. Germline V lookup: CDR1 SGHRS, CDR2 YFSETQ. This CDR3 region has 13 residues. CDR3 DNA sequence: TGCGCCAGCAGCTTGTCAAGGGGACAGGGTCTGTTCTTC. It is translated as CASSLSRGQGLFF.

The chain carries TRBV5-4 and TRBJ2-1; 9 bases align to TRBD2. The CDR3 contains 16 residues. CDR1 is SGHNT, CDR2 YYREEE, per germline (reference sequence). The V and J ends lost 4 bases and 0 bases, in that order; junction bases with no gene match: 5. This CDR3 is CASSPPTSGSYNEQFF. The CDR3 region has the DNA TGTGCCAGCAGCCCTCCGACTAGCGGCTCCTACAATGAGCAGTTCTTC.

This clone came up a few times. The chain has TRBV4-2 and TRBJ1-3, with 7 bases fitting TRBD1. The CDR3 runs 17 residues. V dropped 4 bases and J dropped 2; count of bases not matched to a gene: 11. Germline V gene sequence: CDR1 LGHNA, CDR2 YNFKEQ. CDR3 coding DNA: TGTGCCAGCAGCCCCCCCGACAGGGCGGTAACTGGAAACACCATATATTTT. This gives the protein CASSPPDRAVTGNTIYF.

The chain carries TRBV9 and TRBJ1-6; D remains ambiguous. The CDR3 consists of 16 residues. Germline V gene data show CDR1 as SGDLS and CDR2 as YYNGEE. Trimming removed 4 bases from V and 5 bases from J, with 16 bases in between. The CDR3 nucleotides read TGTGCCAGCAGCCCTAGGTCCAGCTGGGATAATTCACCCCTCCACTTT. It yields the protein CASSPRSSWDNSPLHF.

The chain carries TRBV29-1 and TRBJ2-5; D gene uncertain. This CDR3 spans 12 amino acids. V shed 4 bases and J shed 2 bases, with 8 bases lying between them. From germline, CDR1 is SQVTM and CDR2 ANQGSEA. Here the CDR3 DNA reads TGCAGCGTTGTCCCCTTACAAGAGACCCAGTACTTC. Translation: CSVVPLQETQYF.

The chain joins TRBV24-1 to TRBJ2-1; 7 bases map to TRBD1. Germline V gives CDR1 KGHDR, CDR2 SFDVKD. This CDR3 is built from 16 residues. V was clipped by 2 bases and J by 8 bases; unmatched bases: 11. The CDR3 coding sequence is TGTGCCACCAGTGATTACGACAGGGTTAATAGCGATGAGCAGTTCTTC. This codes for CATSDYDRVNSDEQFF.

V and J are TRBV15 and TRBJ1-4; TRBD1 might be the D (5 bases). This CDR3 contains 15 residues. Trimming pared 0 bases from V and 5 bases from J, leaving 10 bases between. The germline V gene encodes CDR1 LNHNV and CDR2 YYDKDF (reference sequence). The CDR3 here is CATSRDPGDNEKLFF. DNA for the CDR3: TGTGCCACCAGCAGAGATCCGGGGGACAATGAAAAACTGTTTTTT.

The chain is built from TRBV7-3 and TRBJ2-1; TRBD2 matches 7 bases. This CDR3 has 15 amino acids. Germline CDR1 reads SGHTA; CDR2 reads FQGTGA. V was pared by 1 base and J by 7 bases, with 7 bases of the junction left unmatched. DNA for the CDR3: TGTGCCAGCAGCTTAAGTCCAGCGGGGAAGAATGAGCAGTTCTTC. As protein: CASSLSPAGKNEQFF.

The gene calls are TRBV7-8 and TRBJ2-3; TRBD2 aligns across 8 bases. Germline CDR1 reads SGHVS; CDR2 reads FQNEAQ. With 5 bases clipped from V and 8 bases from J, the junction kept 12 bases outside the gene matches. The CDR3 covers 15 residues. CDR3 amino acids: CASSSDPGTRGTQYF. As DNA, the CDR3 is TGTGCCAGCAGCAGTGACCCCGGGACTAGGGGTACGCAGTATTTT.

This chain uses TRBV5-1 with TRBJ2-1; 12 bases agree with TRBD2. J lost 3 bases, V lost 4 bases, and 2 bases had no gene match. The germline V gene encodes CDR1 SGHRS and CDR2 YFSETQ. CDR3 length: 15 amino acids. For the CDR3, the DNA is TGCGCCAGCAGCCCGGGACTAGCGGGCTACAATGAGCAGTTCTTC. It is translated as CASSPGLAGYNEQFF.

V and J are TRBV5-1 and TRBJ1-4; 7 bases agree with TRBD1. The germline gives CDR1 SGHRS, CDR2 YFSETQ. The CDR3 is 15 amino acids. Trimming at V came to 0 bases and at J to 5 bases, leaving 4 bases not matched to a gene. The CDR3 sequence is CASSLGGTENEKLFF. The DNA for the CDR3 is TGCGCCAGCAGCTTGGGGGGGACAGAAAATGAAAAACTGTTTTTT.

CDR3 sequence reads: CASSQDPYPSYEQYF. The CDR3 DNA reads TGTGCCAGCAGCCAAGATCCCTACCCTAGCTACGAGCAGTACTTC. This chain joins TRBV3-1 (or the pseudogene TRBV3-2) and TRBJ2-7; D unresolved. The V end was cut by 0 bases, the J end by 3 bases, with 12 bases between. Germline CDR1 and CDR2: LGHDT and YNNKEL (reference sequence). The CDR3 consists of 15 residues.

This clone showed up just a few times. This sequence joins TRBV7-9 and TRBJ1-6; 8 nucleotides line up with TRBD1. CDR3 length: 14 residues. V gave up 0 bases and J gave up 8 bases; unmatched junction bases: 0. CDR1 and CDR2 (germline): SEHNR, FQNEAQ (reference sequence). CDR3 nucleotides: TGTGCCAGCAGCTTAGCCAGGGGGCATTCACCCCTCCACTTT. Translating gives CASSLARGHSPLHF.

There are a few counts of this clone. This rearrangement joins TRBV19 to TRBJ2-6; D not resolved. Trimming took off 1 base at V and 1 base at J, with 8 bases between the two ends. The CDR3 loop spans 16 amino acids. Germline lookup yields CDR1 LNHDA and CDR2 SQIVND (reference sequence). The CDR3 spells CASSIASQSGANVLTF. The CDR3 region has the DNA TGTGCCAGTAGTATAGCTTCCCAGTCTGGGGCCAACGTCCTGACTTTC.

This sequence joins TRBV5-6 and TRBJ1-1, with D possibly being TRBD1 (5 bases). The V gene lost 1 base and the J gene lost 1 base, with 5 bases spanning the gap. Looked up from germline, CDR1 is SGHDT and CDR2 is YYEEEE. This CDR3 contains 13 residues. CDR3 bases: TGTGCCAGCAGCTTGACAGGGAACACTGAAGCTTTCTTT. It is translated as CASSLTGNTEAFF.

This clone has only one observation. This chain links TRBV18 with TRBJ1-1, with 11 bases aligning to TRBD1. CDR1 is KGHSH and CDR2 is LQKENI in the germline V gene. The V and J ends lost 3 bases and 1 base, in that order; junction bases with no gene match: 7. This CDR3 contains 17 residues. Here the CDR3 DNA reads TGTGCCAGCTCACCCCGGACAGGGGGCGCGAAGAACACTGAAGCTTTCTTT. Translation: CASSPRTGGAKNTEAFF.

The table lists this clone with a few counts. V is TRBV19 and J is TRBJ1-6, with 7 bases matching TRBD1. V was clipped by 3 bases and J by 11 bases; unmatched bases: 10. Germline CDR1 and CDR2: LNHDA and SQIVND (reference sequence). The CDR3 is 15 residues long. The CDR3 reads CASSMKEGATTPLHF. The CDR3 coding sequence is TGTGCCAGTAGTATGAAGGAGGGGGCGACTACACCCCTCCACTTT.